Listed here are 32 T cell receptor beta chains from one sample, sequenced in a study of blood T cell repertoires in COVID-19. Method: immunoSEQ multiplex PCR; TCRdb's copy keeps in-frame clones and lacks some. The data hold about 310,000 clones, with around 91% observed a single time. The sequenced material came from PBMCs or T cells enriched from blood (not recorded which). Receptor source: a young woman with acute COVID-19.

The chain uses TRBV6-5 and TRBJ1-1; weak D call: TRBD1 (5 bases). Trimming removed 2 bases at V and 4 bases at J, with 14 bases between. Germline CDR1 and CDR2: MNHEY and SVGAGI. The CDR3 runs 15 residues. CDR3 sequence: CASSYGGDGATEAFF. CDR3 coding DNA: TGTGCCAGCAGTTACGGCGGCGATGGGGCCACTGAAGCTTTCTTT.

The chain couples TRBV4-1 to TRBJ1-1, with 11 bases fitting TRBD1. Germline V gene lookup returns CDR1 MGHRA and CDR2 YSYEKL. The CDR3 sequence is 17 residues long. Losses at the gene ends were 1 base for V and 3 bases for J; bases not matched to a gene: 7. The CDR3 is CASSQGTGGALDTEAFF. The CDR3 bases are TGCGCCAGCAGCCAAGGGACAGGGGGCGCTCTGGACACTGAAGCTTTCTTT.

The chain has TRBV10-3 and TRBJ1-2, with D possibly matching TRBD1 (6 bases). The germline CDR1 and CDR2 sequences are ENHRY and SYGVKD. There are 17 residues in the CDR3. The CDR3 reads CASLAVLQGKSNYGYTF. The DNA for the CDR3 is TGTGCGTCCTTAGCAGTTCTTCAGGGGAAATCTAACTATGGCTACACCTTC.

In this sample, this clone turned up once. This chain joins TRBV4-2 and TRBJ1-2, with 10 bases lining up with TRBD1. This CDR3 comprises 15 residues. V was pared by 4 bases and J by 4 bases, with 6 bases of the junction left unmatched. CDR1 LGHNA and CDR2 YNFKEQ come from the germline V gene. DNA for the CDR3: TGTGCCAGCAGCCCCCCCGGGACAGGGGTCTATGGCTACACCTTC. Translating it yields CASSPPGTGVYGYTF.

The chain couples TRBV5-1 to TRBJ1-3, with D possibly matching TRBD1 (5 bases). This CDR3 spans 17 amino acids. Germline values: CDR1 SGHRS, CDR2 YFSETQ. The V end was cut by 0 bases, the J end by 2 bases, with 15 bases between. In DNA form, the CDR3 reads TGCGCCAGCAGCTTGGAGCAGGGTAGAGATCCTGGAAACACCATATATTTT. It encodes CASSLEQGRDPGNTIYF.

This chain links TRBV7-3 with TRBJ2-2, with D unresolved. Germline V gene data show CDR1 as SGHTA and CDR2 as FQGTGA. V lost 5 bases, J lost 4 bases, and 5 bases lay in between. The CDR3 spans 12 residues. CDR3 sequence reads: CASSPLTGELFF. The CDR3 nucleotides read TGTGCCAGCAGCCCCCTCACCGGGGAGCTGTTTTTT.

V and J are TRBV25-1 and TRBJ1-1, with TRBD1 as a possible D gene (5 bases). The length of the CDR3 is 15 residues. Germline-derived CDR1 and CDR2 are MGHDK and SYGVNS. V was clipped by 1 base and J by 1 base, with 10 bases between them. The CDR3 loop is CASSEWGGSNTEAFF. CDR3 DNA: TGTGCCAGCAGTGAATGGGGGGGGTCGAACACTGAAGCTTTCTTT.

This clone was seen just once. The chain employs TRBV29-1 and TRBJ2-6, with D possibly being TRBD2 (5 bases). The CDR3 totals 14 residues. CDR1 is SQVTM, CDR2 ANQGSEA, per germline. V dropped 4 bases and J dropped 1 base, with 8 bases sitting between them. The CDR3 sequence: CSVGENSGANVLTF. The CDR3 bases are TGCAGCGTTGGGGAGAATTCTGGGGCCAACGTCCTGACTTTC.

CDR3 nucleotides: TGTGCCAGCAGGGCGGGGAATGGCTACACCTTC. Residues: CASRAGNGYTF. The V gene is TRBV6-4, the J gene TRBJ1-2; no reliable D call. Germline CDR1 reads MRHNA; CDR2 reads SNTAGT. Trimming removed 6 bases from V and 6 bases from J, with 8 bases in between. The CDR3 is 11 amino acids.

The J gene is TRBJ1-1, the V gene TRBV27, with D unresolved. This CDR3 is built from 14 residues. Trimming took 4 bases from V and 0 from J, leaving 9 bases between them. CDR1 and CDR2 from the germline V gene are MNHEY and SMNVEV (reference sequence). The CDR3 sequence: CASSSPAMNTEAFF. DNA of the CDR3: TGTGCCAGCAGTTCTCCTGCGATGAACACTGAAGCTTTCTTT.

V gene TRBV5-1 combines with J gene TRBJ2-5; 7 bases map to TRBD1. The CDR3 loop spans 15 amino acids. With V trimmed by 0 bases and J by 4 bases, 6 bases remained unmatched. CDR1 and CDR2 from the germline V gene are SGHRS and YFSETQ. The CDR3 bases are TGCGCCAGCAGCTTGGGAGGGGGCGAAGGAGAGACCCAGTACTTC. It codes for CASSLGGGEGETQYF.

CDR3 in DNA: TGTGCCAGCAGCTTCGGGTATAGTTACGAGCAGTACTTC. Its translation is CASSFGYSYEQYF. The V gene is TRBV7-8, the J gene TRBJ2-7, with D uncertain. The CDR3 loop spans 13 amino acids. In germline, CDR1 is SGHVS, CDR2 FQNEAQ. Trimming removed 3 bases from V and 4 bases from J, with 10 bases in between. The entire variable domain, with the rest obtained from reference TRBV7-8 and TRBJ2-7, is as follows: GAGVSQSPRYKVAKRGQDVALRCDPISGHVSLFWYQQALGQGPEFLTYFQNEAQLDKSGLPSDRFFAERPEGSVSTLKIQRTQQEDSAVYLCASSFGYSYEQYFGPGTRLTVT.

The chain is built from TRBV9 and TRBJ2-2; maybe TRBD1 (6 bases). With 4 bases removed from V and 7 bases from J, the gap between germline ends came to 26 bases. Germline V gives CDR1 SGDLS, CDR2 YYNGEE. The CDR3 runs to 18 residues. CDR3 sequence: CASSHPLGAPKGGGELFF. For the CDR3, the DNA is TGTGCCAGCAGCCACCCCTTGGGGGCGCCGAAAGGGGGCGGGGAGCTGTTTTTT. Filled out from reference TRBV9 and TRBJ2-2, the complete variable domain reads DSGVTQTPKHLITATGQRVTLRCSPRSGDLSVYWYQQSLDQGLQFLIQYYNGEERAKGNILERFSAQQFPDLHSELNLSSLELGDSALYFCASSHPLGAPKGGGELFFGEGSRLTVL.

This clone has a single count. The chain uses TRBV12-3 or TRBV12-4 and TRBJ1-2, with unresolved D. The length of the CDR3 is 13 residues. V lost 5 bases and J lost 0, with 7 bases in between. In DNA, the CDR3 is TGTGCCAGCAGTCACGACACTAACTATGGCTACACCTTC. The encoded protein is CASSHDTNYGYTF.

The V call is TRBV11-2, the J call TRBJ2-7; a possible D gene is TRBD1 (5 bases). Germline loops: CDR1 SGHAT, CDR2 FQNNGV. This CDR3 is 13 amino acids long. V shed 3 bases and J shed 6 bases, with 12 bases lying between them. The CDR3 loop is CASSFIRAREQYF. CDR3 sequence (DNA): TGTGCCAGCAGCTTTATCAGGGCACGCGAGCAGTACTTC.

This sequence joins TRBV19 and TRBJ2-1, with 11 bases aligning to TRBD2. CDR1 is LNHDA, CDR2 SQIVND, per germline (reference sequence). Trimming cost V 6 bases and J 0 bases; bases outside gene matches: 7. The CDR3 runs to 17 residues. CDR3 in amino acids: CASRRTSGSSSYNEQFF. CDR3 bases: TGTGCCAGTAGACGGACTAGCGGGTCGAGCTCCTACAATGAGCAGTTCTTC.

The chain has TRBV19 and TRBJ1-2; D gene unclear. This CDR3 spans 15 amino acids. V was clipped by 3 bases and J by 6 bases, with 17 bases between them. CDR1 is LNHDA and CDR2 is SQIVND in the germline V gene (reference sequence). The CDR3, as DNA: TGTGCCAGTAGTATTCCCAGCGACCACTGGAATGGCTACACCTTC. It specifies CASSIPSDHWNGYTF.

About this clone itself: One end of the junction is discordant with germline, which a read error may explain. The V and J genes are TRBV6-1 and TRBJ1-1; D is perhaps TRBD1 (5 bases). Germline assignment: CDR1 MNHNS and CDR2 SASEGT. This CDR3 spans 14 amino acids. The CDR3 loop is CASTEGQGRTEAFF. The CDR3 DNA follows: TGTGCCAGCACTGAAGGGCAGGGTCGAACTGAAGCTTTCTTT.

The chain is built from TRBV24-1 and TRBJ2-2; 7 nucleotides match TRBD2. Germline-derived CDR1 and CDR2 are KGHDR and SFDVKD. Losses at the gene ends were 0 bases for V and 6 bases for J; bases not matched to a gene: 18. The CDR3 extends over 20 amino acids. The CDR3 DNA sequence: TGTGCCACCAGTGATTTGCCGGTGGGGGGGTGGCTAGCGCGCGCCGGGGAGCTGTTTTTT. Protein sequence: CATSDLPVGGWLARAGELFF.

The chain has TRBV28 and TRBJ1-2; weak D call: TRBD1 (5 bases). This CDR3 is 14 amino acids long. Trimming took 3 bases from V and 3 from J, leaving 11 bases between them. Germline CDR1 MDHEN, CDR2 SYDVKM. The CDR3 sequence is CASSLEGNDYGYTF. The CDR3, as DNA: TGTGCCAGCAGTTTGGAGGGGAATGACTATGGCTACACCTTC.

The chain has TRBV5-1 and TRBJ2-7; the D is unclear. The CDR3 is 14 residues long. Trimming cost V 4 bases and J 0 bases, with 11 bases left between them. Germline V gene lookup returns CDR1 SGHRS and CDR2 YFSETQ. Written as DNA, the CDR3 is TGCGCCAGCAGCGCCGACTCGTACTCCTACGAGCAGTACTTC. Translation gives CASSADSYSYEQYF.

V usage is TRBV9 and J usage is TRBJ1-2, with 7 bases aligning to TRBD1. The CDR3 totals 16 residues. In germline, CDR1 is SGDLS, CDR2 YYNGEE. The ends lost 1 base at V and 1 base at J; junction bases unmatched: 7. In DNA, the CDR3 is TGTGCCAGCAGCGTACGAGGAGGGGGCAATAACTATGGCTACACCTTC. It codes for CASSVRGGGNNYGYTF.

The CDR3: CASSPTPQNYGYTF. As DNA, the CDR3 is TGTGCCAGCAGCCCGACTCCCCAAAACTATGGCTACACCTTC. This rearrangement joins TRBV7-3 to TRBJ1-2, with unresolved D. Germline CDR1 is SGHTA and CDR2 is FQGTGA. The CDR3 is 14 amino acids. V shed 5 bases and J shed 2 bases, with 12 bases lying between them.

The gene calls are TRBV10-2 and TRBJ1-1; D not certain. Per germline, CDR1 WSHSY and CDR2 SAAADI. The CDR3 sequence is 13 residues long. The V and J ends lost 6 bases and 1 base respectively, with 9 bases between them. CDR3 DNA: TGCGCCAGCAGGATGGAGCAGAACACTGAAGCTTTCTTT. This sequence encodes CASRMEQNTEAFF.

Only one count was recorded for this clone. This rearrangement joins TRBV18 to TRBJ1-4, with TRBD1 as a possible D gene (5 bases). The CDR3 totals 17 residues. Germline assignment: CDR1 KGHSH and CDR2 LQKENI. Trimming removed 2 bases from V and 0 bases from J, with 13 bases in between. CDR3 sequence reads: CASSPLGPSSTNEKLFF. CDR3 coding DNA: TGTGCCAGCTCACCATTGGGGCCCTCTTCAACTAATGAAAAACTGTTTTTT.

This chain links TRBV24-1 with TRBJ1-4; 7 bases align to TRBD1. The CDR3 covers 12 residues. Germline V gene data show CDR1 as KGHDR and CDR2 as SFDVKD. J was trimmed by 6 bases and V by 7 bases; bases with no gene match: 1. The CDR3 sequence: CATSQGDEKLFF. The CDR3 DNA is TGTGCCACCAGCCAGGGGGATGAAAAACTGTTTTTT.

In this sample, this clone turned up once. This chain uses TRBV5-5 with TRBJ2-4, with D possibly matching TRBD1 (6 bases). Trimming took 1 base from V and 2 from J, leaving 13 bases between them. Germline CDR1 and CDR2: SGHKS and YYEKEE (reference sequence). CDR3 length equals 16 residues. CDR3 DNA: TGTGCCAGCAGCTTGCCCGGCAGGGGACCCAAAAACATTCAGTACTTC. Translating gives CASSLPGRGPKNIQYF.

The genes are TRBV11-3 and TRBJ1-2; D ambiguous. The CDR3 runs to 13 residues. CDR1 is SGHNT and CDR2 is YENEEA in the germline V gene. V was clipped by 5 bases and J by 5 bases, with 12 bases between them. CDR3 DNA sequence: TGTGCCAGCAGCCGCGGGGTCCTATATGGCTACACCTTC. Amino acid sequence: CASSRGVLYGYTF.

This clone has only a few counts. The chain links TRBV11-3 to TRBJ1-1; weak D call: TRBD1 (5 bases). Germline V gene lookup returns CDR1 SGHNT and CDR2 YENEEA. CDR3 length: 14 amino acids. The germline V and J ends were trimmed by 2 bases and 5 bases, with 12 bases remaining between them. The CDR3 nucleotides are TGTGCCAGCAGCTTACTTCAAGGACAAACTGAAGCTTTCTTT. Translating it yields CASSLLQGQTEAFF.

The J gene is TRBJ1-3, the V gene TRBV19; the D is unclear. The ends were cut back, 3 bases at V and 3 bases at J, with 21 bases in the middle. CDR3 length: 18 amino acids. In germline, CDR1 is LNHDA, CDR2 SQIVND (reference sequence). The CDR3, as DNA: TGTGCCAGTAGTATGACCGGTCCAGGCGGGCTCGGTGGAAACACCATATATTTT. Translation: CASSMTGPGGLGGNTIYF.

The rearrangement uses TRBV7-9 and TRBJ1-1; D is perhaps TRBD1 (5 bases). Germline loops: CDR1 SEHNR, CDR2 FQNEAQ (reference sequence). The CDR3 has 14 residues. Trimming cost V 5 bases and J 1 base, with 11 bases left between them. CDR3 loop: CASSVPGGNTEAFF. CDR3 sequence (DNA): TGTGCCAGCAGCGTCCCGGGGGGGAACACTGAAGCTTTCTTT.

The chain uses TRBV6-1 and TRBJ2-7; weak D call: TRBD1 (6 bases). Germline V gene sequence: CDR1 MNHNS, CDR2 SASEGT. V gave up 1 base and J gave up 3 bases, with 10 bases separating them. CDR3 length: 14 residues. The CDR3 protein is CASSEVQGFYEQYF. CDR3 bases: TGTGCCAGCAGTGAAGTACAGGGATTCTACGAGCAGTACTTC.